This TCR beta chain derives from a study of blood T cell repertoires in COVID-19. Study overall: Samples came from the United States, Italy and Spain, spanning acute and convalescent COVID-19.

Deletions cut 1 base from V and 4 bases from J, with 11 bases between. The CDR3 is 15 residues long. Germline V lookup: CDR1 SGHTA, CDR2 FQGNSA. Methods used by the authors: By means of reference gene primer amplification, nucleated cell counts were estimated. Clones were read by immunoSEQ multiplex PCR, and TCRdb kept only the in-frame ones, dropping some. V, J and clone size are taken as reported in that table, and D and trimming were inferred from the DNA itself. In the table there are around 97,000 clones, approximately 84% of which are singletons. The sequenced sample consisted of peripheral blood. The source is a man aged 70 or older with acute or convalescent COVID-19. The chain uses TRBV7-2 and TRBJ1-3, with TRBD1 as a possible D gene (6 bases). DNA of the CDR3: TGTGCCAGCAGCTTAGAATCAGGGGCCGGAAACACCATATATTTT. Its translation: CASSLESGAGNTIYF.